A selection of T cell receptor beta chains follows, all from one sample in a study of cytomegalovirus exposure and HLA in healthy donors. This table comes from immunoSEQ multiplex PCR, and its TCRdb copy is limited to in-frame clones, with some not included. The data contain roughly 40,000 clones, 81% of them singletons. Sample: PBMCs. Every receptor here comes from a woman between 40 and 50 years old in good health and CMV-seronegative. CDR3s include the opening cysteine and the closing phenylalanine or tryptophan. A D gene is named only where the DNA matches it firmly. Rows may omit the clone size; those that give it use once, few, many or a size class.

>TRBJ1-2|TRBD1|14|TRBV5-1|-
TGCGCCAGCAGACCAATGACAGGGGCCTATGGCTACACCTTC
CASRPMTGAYGYTF
>TRBJ1-1|-|13|TRBV27|-
TGTGCCAGCAGTTTAGAACTGTACACTGAAGCTTTCTTT
CASSLELYTEAFF
>TRBJ1-5|-|13|TRBV6-5|few
TGTGCCAGCAGTTACCGAGCGGGTCAGCCCCAGCATTTT
CASSYRAGQPQHF
>TRBJ2-3|TRBD2|14|TRBV28|-
TGTGCCCTGGGAACTAGCGGGGGGGCTGATACGCAGTATTTT
CALGTSGGADTQYF
>TRBJ1-5|-|15|TRBV7-9|-
TGTGCCAGCAGCTTAGGGGCAGGGCAGGGTCAGCCCCAGCATTTT
CASSLGAGQGQPQHF
>TRBJ2-5|TRBD1|16|TRBV18|-
TGTGCCAGCTCACCACAAGGGACAGGGGGCATAGAGACCCAGTACTTC
CASSPQGTGGIETQYF
>TRBJ1-5|TRBD1|15|TRBV6-1|-
TGTGCCAGCAGATCGCAGGGGGCTGGGAATCAGCCCCAGCATTTT
CASRSQGAGNQPQHF
>TRBJ1-1|-|13|TRBV7-8|-
TGTGCCAGCAGCTTAAGTCAGGAAACTGAAGCTTTCTTT
CASSLSQETEAFF
>TRBJ2-1|TRBD1|15|TRBV7-9|-
TGTGCCAGTTTGACCTCGGACAGGGGGTTCGATGAGCAGTTCTTC
CASLTSDRGFDEQFF
>TRBJ1-4|-|14|TRBV7-2|-
TGTGCCAGCAGCTCAGGACGGGATAAAGAAAAACTGTTTTTT
CASSSGRDKEKLFF
>TRBJ2-7|TRBD2|15|TRBV4-1|-
TGCGCCAGCAGCCCCTCAGCGGGGATCTCCTACGAGCAGTACTTC
CASSPSAGISYEQYF
>TRBJ1-6|TRBD1|14|TRBV5-8|-
TGTGCCAGCAGCTTGACAGGGGGCGGCTCACCCCTCCACTTT
CASSLTGGGSPLHF
>TRBJ2-3|-|15|TRBV4-2|-
TGTGCCAGCAGCCGGGGGCAGGGGAGCACAGATACGCAGTATTTT
CASSRGQGSTDTQYF
>TRBJ1-5|-|15|TRBV5-5|-
TGTGCCAGCAGCTTGGACTGGGACAATTATCAGCCCCAGCATTTT
CASSLDWDNYQPQHF
>TRBJ1-2|TRBD1|15|TRBV11-2|-
TGTGCCAGCAGCATGCCCACAGGGGCGGTTGGGGGCTACACCTTC
CASSMPTGAVGGYTF
>TRBJ2-2|-|14|TRBV7-9|-
TGTGCCAGCAGCTTAAGCCAGGCAAGTGAGGAGCTGTTTTTT
CASSLSQASEELFF
>TRBJ1-6|-|17|TRBV10-1|-
TGCGCCAGCAGGGGATACGGGGGTCGCTCCTATAATTCACCCCTCCACTTT
CASRGYGGRSYNSPLHF
>TRBJ1-4|TRBD1|13|TRBV2|once
TGTGCCATCCAAAGACAGGGGGAGGAAAAACTGTTTTTT
CAIQRQGEEKLFF
>TRBJ2-5|TRBD1|15|TRBV7-9|-
TGTGCCAGCAGCGTAACCCGGACAGGGGAAGAGGCCCAGTACTTC
CASSVTRTGEEAQYF
>TRBJ1-1|-|16|TRBV18|-
TGTGCCAGCTCACCGGACAGAGCCTTAATCAACACTGAAGCTTTCTTT
CASSPDRALINTEAFF
>TRBJ1-2|-|15|TRBV9|-
TGTGCCAGCAGCGTGACACAGGGTGCGCACTTGGGATACACCTTC
CASSVTQGAHLGYTF
>TRBJ2-1|-|15|TRBV14|-
TGTGCCAGCAGCCAAGGTGAGACAACCTACAATGAGCAGTTCTTC
CASSQGETTYNEQFF
>TRBJ1-5|TRBD1|16|TRBV15|-
TGTGCCACCAGCAAAGACAGGGCTGCGAGCAATCAGCCCCAGCATTTT
CATSKDRAASNQPQHF
>TRBJ2-4|TRBD2|18|TRBV27|few
TGTGCCAGCAGTTCACCCATGACTAGCGGACTAGCCAAAAACATTCAGTACTTC
CASSSPMTSGLAKNIQYF
>TRBJ2-3|-|14|TRBV5-1|-
TGCGCCAGCAGCTCGCTAGGGGGTACAGATACGCAGTATTTT
CASSSLGGTDTQYF
>TRBJ1-1|TRBD1|13|TRBV2|-
TGTGCCAGCTCCTCTCGACAGGGGACTGAAGCTTTCTTT
CASSSRQGTEAFF
>TRBJ2-2|-|15|TRBV9|-
TGTGCCAGCAGCTTCTCGGCGGGGAACACCGGGGAGCTGTTTTTT
CASSFSAGNTGELFF
>TRBJ2-5|TRBD1|15|TRBV13|-
TGTGCCAGCAGCCTACCGGGACAGGGATGGGAGACCCAGTACTTC
CASSLPGQGWETQYF
>TRBJ1-2|TRBD1|15|TRBV10-3|-
TGTGCCATCAGCGGGACAGGGAACAAGGTCTATGGCTACACCTTC
CAISGTGNKVYGYTF
>TRBJ1-4|TRBD1|15|TRBV5-1|-
TGCGCCAGCAGCTTGGAAGGGACAGGGGTTGAAAAACTGTTTTTT
CASSLEGTGVEKLFF
>TRBJ2-1|-|13|TRBV5-6|few
TGTGCCAGCAGCTTGGTGACAGGGGCGGGAGAGTTCTTC
CASSLVTGAGEFF
>TRBJ2-5|-|14|TRBV18|-
TGTGCCAGCTCACAAAATCAGGGGCAAGAGACCCAGTACTTC
CASSQNQGQETQYF
>TRBJ1-4|-|13|TRBV6-6|-
TGTGCCAGCAGTTACGGTATCGGTGAAAAACTGTTTTTT
CASSYGIGEKLFF
>TRBJ2-1|-|15|TRBV2|-
TGTGCCAGCAGCGTTGACAGGAGCTCCTACAATGAGCAGTTCTTC
CASSVDRSSYNEQFF
>TRBJ1-6|TRBD1|14|TRBV18|once
TGTGCCAGCTCACCCCGGGACAGTAATTCACCCCTCCACTTT
CASSPRDSNSPLHF
>TRBJ1-2|-|11|TRBV20-1|-
TGCAGTGCTTCCGGGTCCAGCGGCTACACCTTC
CSASGSSGYTF
>TRBJ2-1|-|11|TRBV10-3|few
TGTGCCATCAGAACCGGGACTGTGGAGTTCTTC
CAIRTGTVEFF
>TRBJ2-5|TRBD1|13|TRBV10-2|-
TGCGCCAGCACGGGACAGCTCCAAGAGACCCAGTACTTC
CASTGQLQETQYF
>TRBJ2-2|-|13|TRBV9|-
TGTGCCAGCAGCGTAGTTGAGACCGGGGAGCTGTTTTTT
CASSVVETGELFF
>TRBJ1-1|-|14|TRBV4-1|-
TGCGCCAGCAGCATCCGGGACACCGTTCTTGAAGCTTTCTTT
CASSIRDTVLEAFF
>TRBJ1-1|-|14|TRBV6-6|-
TGTGCCAGTCGTCCCGCTACAGGGCTCACTGAAGCTTTCTTT
CASRPATGLTEAFF